Listed below are T cell receptor beta chains from one sample, sequenced in a study of identical twins. TCRdb reanalysed the 5' RACE reads using MiXCR and keeps one entry per CDR3 protein. Of 200,000 to 250,000 distinct CDR3 sequences listed, roughly 7% are singletons. The data were also submitted as part of a second study, on yellow fever vaccine responses in identical twins.

Sequenced material: memory (CD45RO+) T cells sorted from blood. These receptors were collected from a woman younger than 35 in good health. Each CDR3 is given with its conserved first and last residue. Each record gives: CDR3 DNA, CDR3 protein, clone size, D gene, CDR3 length, V gene, J gene. The D gene is left open where the match is weak. Size values are once, few and many counts, or a class for expanded clones, and some rows have none.

CDR3 DNA: TGTGCCAGCAGCCAACAGGGGCTGGGGCAAAGTGAGCAGTTCTTC; CDR3 protein: CASSQQGLGQSEQFF; clone size: many; D gene: NA; CDR3 length: 15; V gene: TRBV14; J gene: TRBJ2-1
CDR3 DNA: TGCGCCAGCAGCTTGGCCCCCCCCGGAGGGCCCTATGGGGGCTACACCTTC; CDR3 protein: CASSLAPPGGPYGGYTF; clone size: NA; D gene: NA; CDR3 length: 17; V gene: TRBV5-1; J gene: TRBJ1-2
CDR3 DNA: TGCAGTGCTCCAGCCACCGGGGGGCCTTACGTAGGGGGTACGCAGTATTTT; CDR3 protein: CSAPATGGPYVGGTQYF; clone size: few; D gene: NA; CDR3 length: 17; V gene: TRBV20-1; J gene: TRBJ2-3
CDR3 DNA: TGTGCCAGCAGCCTTAGCCGAGAGCCATCTACGCAGTATTTT; CDR3 protein: CASSLSREPSTQYF; clone size: many; D gene: NA; CDR3 length: 14; V gene: TRBV3-1; J gene: TRBJ2-3
CDR3 DNA: TGTGCCAGCAGCTTATTAGGTTCGGGTGAGCAGTACTTC; CDR3 protein: CASSLLGSGEQYF; clone size: many; D gene: NA; CDR3 length: 13; V gene: TRBV7-2; J gene: TRBJ2-7
CDR3 DNA: TGCGCCAGCAGCTTGCTTAAGGCCGCGGATACGCAGTATTTT; CDR3 protein: CASSLLKAADTQYF; clone size: NA; D gene: NA; CDR3 length: 14; V gene: TRBV5-1; J gene: TRBJ2-3
CDR3 DNA: TGCGCCAGCAGCACAAAAGGGACGGGAGGTACCCCCTCCGAGCAGTACTTC; CDR3 protein: CASSTKGTGGTPSEQYF; clone size: few; D gene: TRBD2; CDR3 length: 17; V gene: TRBV5-1; J gene: TRBJ2-7
CDR3 DNA: TGTGCCAGCAGCCCAAAGACCCCCTATGGCTACACCTTC; CDR3 protein: CASSPKTPYGYTF; clone size: medium-sized; D gene: NA; CDR3 length: 13; V gene: TRBV7-9; J gene: TRBJ1-2
CDR3 DNA: TGTGCCAGCAGCTACCTACCGACCGAAAAACTGTTTTTT; CDR3 protein: CASSYLPTEKLFF; clone size: many; D gene: NA; CDR3 length: 13; V gene: TRBV7-2; J gene: TRBJ1-4
CDR3 DNA: TGCAGTGCCTTAGCGGGGGGTATAGATACGCAGTATTTT; CDR3 protein: CSALAGGIDTQYF; clone size: NA; D gene: TRBD2; CDR3 length: 13; V gene: TRBV20-1; J gene: TRBJ2-3
CDR3 DNA: TGTGCCAGCAGATTAGGCGGGAGCAATCAGCCCCAGCATTTT; CDR3 protein: CASRLGGSNQPQHF; clone size: many; D gene: NA; CDR3 length: 14; V gene: TRBV12-3/TRBV12-4; J gene: TRBJ1-5
CDR3 DNA: TGTGCCAGCTCACCACCTGGCGGGGGCCCCTACAATGAGCAGTTCTTC; CDR3 protein: CASSPPGGGPYNEQFF; clone size: few; D gene: NA; CDR3 length: 16; V gene: TRBV18; J gene: TRBJ2-1
CDR3 DNA: TGCGCCAGCAGCCAACCGGGACTAGCGGGGCTAGCCAAAAACATTCAGTACTTC; CDR3 protein: CASSQPGLAGLAKNIQYF; clone size: many; D gene: TRBD2; CDR3 length: 18; V gene: TRBV4-1; J gene: TRBJ2-4
CDR3 DNA: TGCGCCAGCAATGCGGGAGCTACGGAGCAGTACTTC; CDR3 protein: CASNAGATEQYF; clone size: many; D gene: TRBD2; CDR3 length: 12; V gene: TRBV10-2; J gene: TRBJ2-7
CDR3 DNA: TGTGCCAGCAGCTTAGGACAGGGTCTGAGTTCACCCCTCCACTTT; CDR3 protein: CASSLGQGLSSPLHF; clone size: many; D gene: TRBD1; CDR3 length: 15; V gene: TRBV7-8; J gene: TRBJ1-6
CDR3 DNA: TGTGCCAGCAGTTTTTCGTTAGGGCCAGATACGCAGTATTTT; CDR3 protein: CASSFSLGPDTQYF; clone size: few; D gene: NA; CDR3 length: 14; V gene: TRBV6-5; J gene: TRBJ2-3
CDR3 DNA: TGTGCCAGTGAAAGACGGACAGGGGGCGGTTGGAGCAATCAGCCCCAGCATTTT; CDR3 protein: CASERRTGGGWSNQPQHF; clone size: few; D gene: TRBD1; CDR3 length: 18; V gene: TRBV19; J gene: TRBJ1-5
CDR3 DNA: TGCAGTGCTGAAACCAGGAGCTCTGGAAACACCATATATTTT; CDR3 protein: CSAETRSSGNTIYF; clone size: NA; D gene: NA; CDR3 length: 14; V gene: TRBV20-1; J gene: TRBJ1-3
CDR3 DNA: TGTGCCATCACTGGGTCTTTGGGACTAGCGACCTACGAGCAGTACTTC; CDR3 protein: CAITGSLGLATYEQYF; clone size: few; D gene: TRBD2; CDR3 length: 16; V gene: TRBV10-3; J gene: TRBJ2-7
CDR3 DNA: TGCGCCAGCAGCTCTCGACAGAACTCTGGGGCCAACGTCCTGACTTTC; CDR3 protein: CASSSRQNSGANVLTF; clone size: many; D gene: NA; CDR3 length: 16; V gene: TRBV5-1; J gene: TRBJ2-6
CDR3 DNA: TGTGCCAGCAGCGCTCCTTTAGACCTGTACTATGGCTACACCTTC; CDR3 protein: CASSAPLDLYYGYTF; clone size: NA; D gene: NA; CDR3 length: 15; V gene: TRBV6-1; J gene: TRBJ1-2
CDR3 DNA: TGTGCCAGCAGCCCCTCCGGGACGCCTTACGAGCAGTACTTC; CDR3 protein: CASSPSGTPYEQYF; clone size: few; D gene: NA; CDR3 length: 14; V gene: TRBV3-1; J gene: TRBJ2-7
CDR3 DNA: TGCAGTGCTAGAGCTGGGGCCAACACTGAAGCTTTCTTT; CDR3 protein: CSARAGANTEAFF; clone size: NA; D gene: NA; CDR3 length: 13; V gene: TRBV20-1; J gene: TRBJ1-1
CDR3 DNA: TGTGCCAGCAGCTTGGAGGGCCTAGCGGGACGCAATGAGCAGTTCTTC; CDR3 protein: CASSLEGLAGRNEQFF; clone size: many; D gene: TRBD2; CDR3 length: 16; V gene: TRBV5-6; J gene: TRBJ2-1
CDR3 DNA: TGTGCCAGCAGCTTAGGGTACAGGGTCGGAGAGACCCAGTACTTC; CDR3 protein: CASSLGYRVGETQYF; clone size: few; D gene: NA; CDR3 length: 15; V gene: TRBV7-2; J gene: TRBJ2-5
CDR3 DNA: TGCAGTGCTAGCGGGAGCACAGATACGCAGTATTTT; CDR3 protein: CSASGSTDTQYF; clone size: many; D gene: NA; CDR3 length: 12; V gene: TRBV20-1; J gene: TRBJ2-3
CDR3 DNA: TGTGCCAGCTCTAGGACAGATTACCAAGAGACCCAGTACTTC; CDR3 protein: CASSRTDYQETQYF; clone size: NA; D gene: NA; CDR3 length: 14; V gene: TRBV18; J gene: TRBJ2-5